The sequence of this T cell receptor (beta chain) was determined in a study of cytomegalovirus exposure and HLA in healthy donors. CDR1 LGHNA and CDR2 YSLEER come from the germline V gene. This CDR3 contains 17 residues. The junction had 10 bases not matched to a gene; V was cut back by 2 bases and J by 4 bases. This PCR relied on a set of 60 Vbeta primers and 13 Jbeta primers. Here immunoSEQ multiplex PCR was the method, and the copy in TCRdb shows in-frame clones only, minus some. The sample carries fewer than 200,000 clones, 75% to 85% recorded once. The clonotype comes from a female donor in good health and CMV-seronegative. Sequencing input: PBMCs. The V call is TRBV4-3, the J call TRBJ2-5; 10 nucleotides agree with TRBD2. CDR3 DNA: TGCGCCAGCAGCCAACGAGCCCCTAGCGGGAGTGGAGAGACCCAGTACTTC. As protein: CASSQRAPSGSGETQYF.